Listed here are 28 T cell receptor beta chains from one sample, sequenced in a study of T cells after posttransplantation cyclophosphamide. Treatment was busulfan-fludarabine conditioning, a marrow graft, and cyclophosphamide on days +3 and +4. TCRdb keeps only in-frame clones here, not all; method: immunoSEQ multiplex PCR. This sample carries thousands of clones, approximately 77% of them seen once, and the ten largest clones take 20% to 25%. The sample was PBMCs, taken after allogeneic stem cell transplant with posttransplant cyclophosphamide. These receptor sequences come from a female patient aged 45 to 65 who received an allogeneic stem cell transplant from a related donor, was CMV-positive, and had no GVHD. Some T cells may originate from the graft donor.

This chain connects TRBV10-1 to TRBJ2-7; 7 bases align to TRBD1. The CDR3 extends over 14 amino acids. V shed 6 bases, J shed 5 bases, and the junction held 10 bases outside the gene matches. Looked up from germline, CDR1 is WNHNN and CDR2 is SYGVQD (reference sequence). CDR3 region: CASSSDRVQDEQYF. Written as DNA, the CDR3 is TGCGCCAGCAGCTCAGACAGGGTACAAGACGAGCAGTACTTC.

The CDR3 loop reads CASSLATGTGGYGNTIYF. The CDR3 region has the DNA TGTGCCAGCAGCTTAGCGACGGGGACAGGGGGTTATGGAAACACCATATATTTT. This rearrangement joins TRBV7-6 to TRBJ1-3; the match to TRBD1 covers 11 bases. Germline lookup yields CDR1 SGHVS and CDR2 FNYEAQ. The V gene end was trimmed by 0 bases and the J gene end by 3 bases; junction bases not matched to a gene: 7. This CDR3 spans 18 amino acids.

The rearrangement joins TRBV5-6 to TRBJ2-7; D gene uncertain. Germline V gives CDR1 SGHDT, CDR2 YYEEEE. V was pared by 0 bases and J by 6 bases, with 10 bases between. This CDR3 region has 13 residues. CDR3 region: CASSLEPFGEQYF. DNA of the CDR3: TGTGCCAGCAGCTTGGAGCCGTTCGGCGAGCAGTACTTC.

This chain joins TRBV19 and TRBJ1-2; 11 bases are shared with TRBD1. The germline V gene has CDR1 LNHDA and CDR2 SQIVND (reference sequence). The CDR3 is made up of 16 amino acids. Trimming cost V 7 bases and J 4 bases; bases outside gene matches: 11. The CDR3 is CASTNGQGAPVYGYTF. CDR3 DNA: TGTGCCAGTACCAATGGACAGGGGGCGCCTGTCTATGGCTACACCTTC.

V is TRBV7-8 and J is TRBJ2-5; 10 bases are shared with TRBD1. The J call may be incorrect, as the DNA end agrees better with TRBJ2-7. The CDR3 runs to 14 residues. CDR1 and CDR2 (germline): SGHVS, FQNEAQ. CDR3 coding DNA: TGTGCCAGCAGCACACCGGGACAGGGGAACGAGCAGTACTTC. Translation: CASSTPGQGNEQYF.

This chain uses TRBV6-1 with TRBJ1-3, with D unclear. The CDR3 is 13 residues long. Trimming took 7 bases from V and 3 from J, leaving 10 bases between them. In germline, CDR1 is MNHNS, CDR2 SASEGT. The CDR3 protein is CASNLNFGNTIYF. The CDR3 nucleotides are TGTGCCAGCAACCTAAACTTTGGAAACACCATATATTTT.

V and J are TRBV6-5 and TRBJ2-5; TRBD1 matches 12 bases. Unmatched junction bases numbered 8, after V lost 4 bases and J lost 5 bases. The length of the CDR3 is 16 residues. CDR1 and CDR2 (germline): MNHEY, SVGAGI. The CDR3 spells CASSSTGTGGGETQYF. The DNA of the CDR3 is TGTGCCAGCAGTTCAACCGGGACAGGGGGCGGCGAGACCCAGTACTTC.

This chain uses TRBV14 with TRBJ2-1, with 7 bases matching TRBD2. With V trimmed by 0 bases and J by 3 bases, 5 bases remained unmatched. The CDR3 is 16 amino acids. The V gene's germline CDR1 is SGHDN and CDR2 FVKESK. As DNA, the CDR3 is TGTGCCAGCAGCCAAGACCTCCTAGCGGTCTACAATGAGCAGTTCTTC. Translated, it gives CASSQDLLAVYNEQFF.

V gene TRBV4-1 combines with J gene TRBJ1-1; the match to TRBD1 covers 10 bases. Germline V gene sequence: CDR1 MGHRA, CDR2 YSYEKL. After removal of 0 bases from V and 1 base from J, the junction contained 8 bases not matched to a gene. This CDR3 is built from 18 residues. CDR3 DNA: TGCGCCAGCAGCCAAGACGGGACAGGGGTGTTTAGGAACACTGAAGCTTTCTTT. It is translated as CASSQDGTGVFRNTEAFF.

The gene calls are TRBV2 and TRBJ1-1; D gene ambiguous. CDR1 and CDR2 from the germline V gene are SNHLY and FYNNEI. The CDR3 consists of 14 residues. V shed 7 bases and J shed 1 base, with 13 bases lying between them. This chain's CDR3 is CASKHPSGNTEAFF. In nucleotides, the CDR3 is TGTGCCAGCAAGCATCCCTCGGGGAACACTGAAGCTTTCTTT. The whole variable domain, filled in from reference TRBV2 and TRBJ1-1, reads EPEVTQTPSHQVTQMGQEVILRCVPISNHLYFYWYRQILGQKVEFLVSFYNNEISEKSEIFDDQFSVERPDGSNFTLKIRSTKLEDSAMYFCASKHPSGNTEAFFGQGTRLTVV.

The chain couples TRBV11-2 to TRBJ1-2; D perhaps matches TRBD1 (5 bases). This CDR3 contains 15 residues. V lost 4 bases, J lost 5 bases, and 17 bases lay in between. Germline V lookup: CDR1 SGHAT, CDR2 FQNNGV. The CDR3 DNA follows: TGTGCCAGCAGCTGGGTTGGGCCGGGGACTTATGGCTACACCTTC. This codes for CASSWVGPGTYGYTF. Full variable domain (rest looked up from reference TRBV11-2 and TRBJ1-2): EAGVAQSPRYKIIEKRQSVAFWCNPISGHATLYWYQQILGQGPKLLIQFQNNGVVDDSQLPKDRFSAERLKGVDSTLKIQPAKLEDSAVYLCASSWVGPGTYGYTFGSGTRLTVV.

This chain uses TRBV6-6 with TRBJ1-4; D possibly corresponds to TRBD1 (6 bases). CDR1 and CDR2 from the germline V gene are MNHNY and SVGAGI (reference sequence). Trimming stripped 5 bases from V and 8 bases from J, with 12 bases between. The CDR3 has 13 amino acids. The CDR3 protein is CASSLNREEKLFF. The CDR3 coding sequence is TGTGCCAGCAGTCTAAACAGGGAGGAAAAACTGTTTTTT.

This clone showed up just once. The V call is TRBV29-1, the J call TRBJ2-1, with TRBD2 matching over 7 bases. With V trimmed by 5 bases and J by 2 bases, 6 bases remained unmatched. Germline lookup yields CDR1 SQVTM and CDR2 ANQGSEA. The CDR3 totals 14 residues. CDR3 coding DNA: TGCAGCGTTATAAGCGGGGTGACCTACAATGAGCAGTTCTTC. Translating gives CSVISGVTYNEQFF.

CDR3 sequence: CSTATGPGANVLTF. CDR3 bases: TGCAGCACAGCCACAGGGCCTGGGGCCAACGTCCTGACTTTC. J is TRBJ2-6 and V is TRBV29-1; D might be TRBD1 (6 bases). Trimming cost V 8 bases and J 2 bases, with 13 bases left between them. Per the germline V gene, CDR1 is SQVTM and CDR2 is ANQGSEA. CDR3 length: 14 amino acids.

The chain is built from TRBV5-1 and TRBJ1-2; 7 positions agree with TRBD1. In germline, CDR1 is SGHRS, CDR2 YFSETQ. V dropped 0 bases and J dropped 5; count of bases not matched to a gene: 7. This CDR3 spans 15 amino acids. The CDR3 DNA reads TGCGCCAGCAGCTTGGGGGGACAGCAGTCGTATGGCTACACCTTC. Amino acids: CASSLGGQQSYGYTF.

This clone was counted once. The chain employs TRBV25-1 and TRBJ1-1, with D perhaps TRBD1 (6 bases). The CDR3 spans 14 residues. Germline CDR1 is MGHDK and CDR2 is SYGVNS. V was trimmed by 6 bases and J by 4 bases, leaving 15 bases between them. The CDR3 is CASRISGEGTEAFF. The CDR3 nucleotides read TGTGCCAGCAGGATATCAGGGGAGGGCACTGAAGCTTTCTTT.

In its sample, this clone was seen a few times. The chain is built from TRBV11-2 and TRBJ2-4, with a tentative D call TRBD1 (5 bases). The V and J ends lost 1 base and 13 bases respectively, with 11 bases between them. Germline V CDR1 and CDR2: SGHAT, FQNNGV. The CDR3 runs to 12 residues. CDR3 region: CASSLGWTPQYF. The CDR3 nucleotides are TGTGCCAGCAGCTTAGGATGGACACCACAGTACTTC.

The chain links TRBV5-1 to TRBJ1-1, with 7 nucleotides matching TRBD1. V was pared by 5 bases and J by 5 bases, with 15 bases of the junction left unmatched. The CDR3 loop spans 16 amino acids. Germline V gene sequence: CDR1 SGHRS, CDR2 YFSETQ. CDR3 DNA sequence: TGCGCCAGCAGTTCCGGAGGAGGGGGCAAGGGGACTGAAGCTTTCTTT. The encoded protein is CASSSGGGGKGTEAFF.

The chain joins TRBV7-3 to TRBJ2-3; TRBD2 agrees at 14 bases. The length of the CDR3 is 16 residues. V was pared by 5 bases and J by 6 bases, with 7 bases of the junction left unmatched. Germline V gene lookup returns CDR1 SGHTA and CDR2 FQGTGA. The CDR3, as DNA: TGTGCCAGCAGCCCGGGACTAGCGGGAGAGGGGGATACGCAGTATTTT. Encoded protein: CASSPGLAGEGDTQYF.

CDR3 nucleotide sequence: TGCAGCGTTACCCTTGAGCGAGAGACCCAGTACTTC. It codes for CSVTLERETQYF. The J gene is TRBJ2-5, the V gene TRBV29-1; D remains unclear. The CDR3 length is 12 residues. Per the germline V gene, CDR1 is SQVTM and CDR2 is ANQGSEA. Trimming removed 5 bases at V and 4 bases at J, with 11 bases between.

V usage is TRBV5-1 and J usage is TRBJ2-5, with 7 bases matching TRBD1. The CDR3 is made up of 14 amino acids. The V gene's germline CDR1 is SGHRS and CDR2 YFSETQ. J lost 5 bases, V lost 5 bases, and 9 bases had no gene match. The CDR3 DNA follows: TGCGCCAGCAGAGATACAGGGGATGGGGAGACCCAGTACTTC. Encoded protein: CASRDTGDGETQYF.

The CDR3 region is CASRSRTGLNQPQHF. The CDR3 nucleotides read TGTGCCAGCAGGTCAAGGACAGGTCTAAATCAGCCCCAGCATTTT. This chain connects TRBV2 to TRBJ1-5, with TRBD1 matching 7 bases. From germline, CDR1 is SNHLY and CDR2 FYNNEI. The V segment lost 6 bases and the J segment 4 bases; nucleotides outside the gene matches: 9. CDR3 length: 15 amino acids.

This chain connects TRBV4-2 to TRBJ1-1; D remains ambiguous. CDR1 and CDR2 (germline): LGHNA, YNFKEQ. V was shortened by 0 bases and J by 2 bases, with 13 bases between the two germline ends. The CDR3 contains 16 residues. CDR3 in DNA: TGTGCCAGCAGCCAAGATTTGATGCACAGAAACACTGAAGCTTTCTTT. Protein: CASSQDLMHRNTEAFF.

This chain uses TRBV7-9 with TRBJ2-7, with 9 bases aligning to TRBD1. The CDR3 covers 15 residues. Looked up from germline, CDR1 is SEHNR and CDR2 is FQNEAQ (reference sequence). The V gene end was trimmed by 4 bases and the J gene end by 2 bases; junction bases not matched to a gene: 6. The CDR3 spells CASSSRQGGPYEQYF. CDR3 coding DNA: TGTGCCAGCAGCTCCAGACAGGGGGGTCCCTACGAGCAGTACTTC.

The chain employs TRBV11-2 and TRBJ1-2, with 8 bases fitting TRBD1. The junction had 7 bases not matched to a gene; V was cut back by 5 bases and J by 5 bases. The length of the CDR3 is 14 residues. The germline CDR1 and CDR2 sequences are SGHAT and FQNNGV. CDR3 bases: TGTGCCAGCAGCCGCGGGACAGGAGGGTATGGCTACACCTTC. Translation gives CASSRGTGGYGYTF.

The chain couples TRBV7-9 to TRBJ1-5; D gene ambiguous. V lost 5 bases, J lost 4 bases, and 6 bases lay in between. The CDR3 sequence is 12 residues long. Germline assignment: CDR1 SEHNR and CDR2 FQNEAQ (reference sequence). The CDR3 loop is CASSQLNQPQHF. The CDR3 DNA sequence: TGTGCCAGCAGCCAGTTAAATCAGCCCCAGCATTTT.

The chain employs TRBV19 and TRBJ2-2; D might be TRBD2 (5 bases). Trimming shortened V by 7 bases and J by 1 base, and 10 bases separated the two germline ends. The CDR3 length is 14 residues. CDR1 is LNHDA, CDR2 SQIVND, per germline (reference sequence). Here the CDR3 DNA reads TGTGCCAGTACCATGGGAGTGAACACCGGGGAGCTGTTTTTT. Amino acid sequence: CASTMGVNTGELFF.

The gene calls are TRBV28 and TRBJ2-2; D gene ambiguous. The CDR3 is 13 amino acids. Germline CDR1 MDHEN, CDR2 SYDVKM. Trimming took 7 bases from V and 1 from J, leaving 7 bases between them. The CDR3 DNA reads as TGTGCCAGCATAGGCGGGAACACCGGGGAGCTGTTTTTT. Its translation is CASIGGNTGELFF.